A selection of T cell receptor beta chains follows, all from one sample in a study of blood T cell repertoires in COVID-19. Assay used: immunoSEQ multiplex PCR; TCRdb lists only in-frame clones, some missing. The repertoire has 55,000 to 75,000 clones, approximately 78% of them found once; the top ten carry roughly 9.2%. Sequenced material: peripheral blood. The receptors were sampled from a human donor in a cohort sampled during active COVID-19. The conserved cysteine and the conserved F or W are not part of the CDR3 here. Each record gives: J gene, V gene, CDR3 protein.

J: TRBJ2-5; V: TRBV6-5; CDR3: ATKRNPSVQETQY
J: TRBJ1-2; V: TRBV28; CDR3: ASSTYDFGRYGYT
J: TRBJ1-2; V: TRBV27; CDR3: ASSPWDSLKYGYT
J: TRBJ2-7; V: TRBV11-2; CDR3: ASSLEAQYEQY
J: TRBJ2-5; V: TRBV24-1; CDR3: ATSDRTGELGETQY
J: TRBJ2-7; V: TRBV5-3; CDR3: ARSGAASGTYEQY
J: TRBJ2-2; V: TRBV30; CDR3: AWSTQREAGELF
J: TRBJ2-3; V: TRBV7-2; CDR3: ASSNDRGTLTDTQY
J: TRBJ1-5; V: TRBV28; CDR3: ASSPGTRQGIKPQH
J: TRBJ2-3; V: TRBV27; CDR3: ASSLQVTDTQY
J: TRBJ2-5; V: TRBV15; CDR3: ATSPTGETQY
J: TRBJ2-3; V: TRBV5-4; CDR3: ASSLAGGITDTQY
J: TRBJ2-5; V: TRBV28; CDR3: ASSLYMGGLQETQY
J: TRBJ2-3; V: TRBV29-1; CDR3: SVSPPQGSTDTQY
J: TRBJ2-3; V: TRBV9; CDR3: ASSSSGRADTQY
J: TRBJ2-1; V: TRBV5-1; CDR3: ASSPTTGVSNEQF
J: TRBJ2-5; V: TRBV15; CDR3: ATSRDLLGPKETQY
J: TRBJ2-1; V: TRBV7-9; CDR3: ASSPQGVSYNEQF
J: TRBJ1-1; V: TRBV2; CDR3: ASSEVGVQAF
J: TRBJ1-2; V: TRBV6-5; CDR3: ASTGDREVGYT
J: TRBJ1-5; V: TRBV24-1; CDR3: AIAEGFNQPQH
J: TRBJ2-7; V: TRBV6-1; CDR3: ASSEQGGQGEQY
J: TRBJ1-5; V: TRBV7-2; CDR3: ASSHEGVSNQPQH
J: TRBJ2-7; V: TRBV19; CDR3: ASSPPSLQGRRYEQY
J: TRBJ2-1; V: TRBV5-1; CDR3: ASSLEASAGYNEQF
J: TRBJ2-6; V: TRBV5-1; CDR3: ASSLDGSVTSGANVLT
J: TRBJ2-7; V: TRBV29-1; CDR3: SARGDTSYEQY
J: TRBJ2-2; V: TRBV7-2; CDR3: ASSYRIPGLGNTGELF
J: TRBJ2-3; V: TRBV30; CDR3: AFSSYGGSDTQY
J: TRBJ1-2; V: TRBV18; CDR3: ASSPGSDRELRYGYT
J: TRBJ2-1; V: TRBV4-2; CDR3: ASSPGLAGSGEQF
J: TRBJ2-5; V: TRBV24-1; CDR3: ATSGGLAGGLAETQY
J: TRBJ1-2; V: TRBV6-2/TRBV6-3; CDR3: ASRPSGSHYGYT
J: TRBJ2-7; V: TRBV20-1; CDR3: SASKTSGSYEQY
J: TRBJ2-2; V: TRBV19; CDR3: ASNIREGSPGELF
J: TRBJ2-7; V: TRBV18; CDR3: ASSTTSQGALGEQY
J: TRBJ2-7; V: TRBV10-3; CDR3: AISGGGSYEQY
J: TRBJ2-7; V: TRBV4-1; CDR3: ASSLRQGSYEQY
J: TRBJ2-6; V: TRBV19; CDR3: ASRTGNSGANVLT
J: TRBJ2-7; V: TRBV11-3; CDR3: ASSLRSIEQY
J: TRBJ2-7; V: TRBV11-2; CDR3: ASSSDRGTTYEQY
J: TRBJ2-2; V: TRBV19; CDR3: ASSAAGGPTGELF
J: TRBJ1-1; V: TRBV7-8; CDR3: ASSSFGQSNTEAF
J: TRBJ1-5; V: TRBV28; CDR3: ASSLSPNQPQH
J: TRBJ1-4; V: TRBV28; CDR3: ASPPQDRVGEKLF
J: TRBJ2-7; V: TRBV5-6; CDR3: ASSFGLDNPQQY
J: TRBJ2-1; V: TRBV20-1; CDR3: SARRDNEQF
J: TRBJ2-5; V: TRBV9; CDR3: ASSVEDSQETQY